This T cell receptor beta chain was identified in a study of blood T cells in healthy people across ages. The study, taken as a whole, reports: No conclusive comparison of naive versus antigen-experienced cells was possible with unsorted PBMCs.

Then a second PCR, running roughly 7 to 12 cycles, was carried out with a sample-barcoded 5' primer and a J-beta primer mix. A single record per CDR3 protein comes from TCRdb applying MiXCR to the 5' RACE reads. The table lists over a million distinct CDR3 sequences, 59% of them singletons. A word on this clonotype: Antigen specificity is unknown.

Trimming removed 7 bases at V and 9 bases at J, with 16 bases between. This CDR3 has 13 residues. Looked up from germline, CDR1 is MNHEY and CDR2 is SVGEGT. The clonotype originates from a man aged 18 to 30 in good health. Sequenced material: blood. The chain combines TRBV6-2 or TRBV6-3 with TRBJ2-1; TRBD1 or TRBD2 may be the D gene (6 bases each). Here the CDR3 reads CASNKLQGGEQFF. In DNA form, the CDR3 reads TGTGCCAGCAACAAACTACAGGGAGGTGAGCAGTTCTTC.